A selection of T cell receptor beta chains follows, all from one sample in a study of cytomegalovirus exposure and HLA in healthy donors. The method was immunoSEQ multiplex PCR; TCRdb's version includes in-frame clones alone and lacks a portion of them. This table holds about 160,000 clones, roughly 77% found once. Specimen: PBMCs. These receptors all stem from a man between 50 and 59 years old in good health and CMV-seropositive. The CDR3 runs from the conserved cysteine through the conserved F or W. A D gene is named only where the DNA matches it firmly. Clone size is not always given. Where it is, it says once, few, many or a class for expanded clones.

size	V	D	J	DNA	CDR3
.	TRBV4-1	TRBD1	TRBJ1-6	TGCGCCAGCAGCCAACTACAGGGGACTAATTCACCCCTCCACTTT	CASSQLQGTNSPLHF
.	TRBV7-3	TRBD2	TRBJ2-1	TGTGCCAGCAGCCCTAGCGGGTGGACCTACAATGAGCAGTTCTTC	CASSPSGWTYNEQFF
.	TRBV4-3	TRBD1	TRBJ1-6	TGCGCCAGCAGCCAAGAAATTCTACAGGGGAGTGGGTATTCACCCCTCCACTTT	CASSQEILQGSGYSPLHF
.	TRBV9	.	TRBJ2-1	TGTGCCAGCAGCACCCCAGGGTTCAATGAGCAGTTCTTC	CASSTPGFNEQFF
.	TRBV19	TRBD1	TRBJ1-3	TGTGCCAGTAGTAGACAGGGGGAGATTTCTGGAAACACCATATATTTT	CASSRQGEISGNTIYF
.	TRBV19	.	TRBJ2-4	TGTGCCAGTACCAGATCTTGGTTAGCCAAAAACATTCAGTACTTC	CASTRSWLAKNIQYF
.	TRBV6-5	.	TRBJ2-3	TGTGCCAGCAGCCCCGGGGATACGCAGTATTTT	CASSPGDTQYF
.	TRBV6-8	.	TRBJ1-1	TGTGCCAGCAGGGATCGGGGATTCTCGAACACTGAAGCTTTCTTT	CASRDRGFSNTEAFF
.	TRBV6-5	.	TRBJ2-1	TGTGCCAGCAGTTACGGGCATGGCTCCTACAATGAGCAGTTCTTC	CASSYGHGSYNEQFF
few	TRBV28	TRBD1	TRBJ1-2	TGTGCCAGCAGTCGGGAGCCACTAACCGACAGGGGGCGCGGGAACCACTATGGCTACACCTTC	CASSREPLTDRGRGNHYGYTF
.	TRBV15	TRBD1	TRBJ1-1	TGTGCCACCAGCAGAGCCCCATTTGACAGGGGCACTGAAGCTTTCTTT	CATSRAPFDRGTEAFF
once	TRBV7-9	.	TRBJ1-2	TGTGCCAGCACCGTGGACAGTTTCTCTAACTATGGCTACACCTTC	CASTVDSFSNYGYTF
few	TRBV13	.	TRBJ2-7	TGTGCCAGCAGCTTATATTCCGAGCAGTACTTC	CASSLYSEQYF
.	TRBV7-6	TRBD2	TRBJ2-5	TGTGCCAGCAGCTTACAGGCTAGCGGGGGGCAAGAGACCCAGTACTTC	CASSLQASGGQETQYF
.	TRBV10-3	TRBD2	TRBJ2-1	TGTGCCATCAGTGCCGGACTAGCGGGGGGCCGAGAAAATGAGCAGTTCTTC	CAISAGLAGGRENEQFF
.	TRBV5-1	TRBD1	TRBJ2-7	TGCGCCAGCAGCGTATTATCGACAGGGCTCTACGAGCAGTACTTC	CASSVLSTGLYEQYF
.	TRBV11-2	TRBD2	TRBJ2-7	TGTGCCAGCGGACTAGCGGGGTCCTACGAGCAGTACTTC	CASGLAGSYEQYF
.	TRBV4-2	.	TRBJ2-1	TGTGCCAGCAGACGTGAGCCTTACTCCTACAATGAGCAGTTCTTC	CASRREPYSYNEQFF
.	TRBV6-1	.	TRBJ2-5	TGTGCCACCCGGACAGACAGGAGAGCCCAAGAGACCCAGTACTTC	CATRTDRRAQETQYF
.	TRBV19	TRBD1	TRBJ2-7	TGTGCCAGGTGGACAGGGACCCAACGATTC	CARWTGTQRF
few	TRBV11-1	.	TRBJ1-2	TGTGCCAGCAGCTTAGTGAAGGATTCGGGAGGCTACACCTTC	CASSLVKDSGGYTF
.	TRBV6-6	.	TRBJ1-1	TGTGCCAGCAGTTACTCTAGGGGCTTTGCTTTCTTT	CASSYSRGFAFF
.	TRBV7-9	TRBD2	TRBJ2-2	TGTGCCAGCAGCGGACGGACTTGGGCTAGCGGGGGGGCCGGGGAGCTGTTTTTT	CASSGRTWASGGAGELFF
.	TRBV19	TRBD1	TRBJ2-3	TGTGCCAGTACCGACAGGGGGATCACAGATACGCAGTATTTT	CASTDRGITDTQYF
.	TRBV7-2	TRBD2	TRBJ2-2	TGTGCCAGCAGCTTAGTTGGGCGGGGGGGGACCGGGGAGCTGTTTTTT	CASSLVGRGGTGELFF
.	TRBV20-1	.	TRBJ2-7	TGCAGTGCTAGGCGGTCTCGGGAGCAGTACTTC	CSARRSREQYF
once	TRBV12-5	TRBD1	TRBJ1-1	TGTGCTAGTGGGGGACAGGGGAACACTGAAGCTTTCTTT	CASGGQGNTEAFF
.	TRBV2	.	TRBJ2-3	TGTGCCACTCACCGGGACACTCGCACAGATACGCAGTATTTT	CATHRDTRTDTQYF
few	TRBV19	TRBD1	TRBJ1-1	TGTGCCAGTAGTAACAGGGGTCAGAACACTGAAGCTTTCTTT	CASSNRGQNTEAFF
few	TRBV6-1	.	TRBJ2-2	TGTGCCAGCAGTGGAACCGGGACTTTGAACACCGGGGAGCTGTTTTTT	CASSGTGTLNTGELFF
.	TRBV5-4	TRBD2	TRBJ2-5	TGTGCCAGCAGCTTGGTTCCGACAGGGCAGCGGGGGGGGGTTAGATACTTC	CASSLVPTGQRGGVRYF
.	TRBV5-6	TRBD1	TRBJ2-3	TGTGCCAGCAGCTCCCGGCCCAGGGGGCGCACAGATACGCAGTATTTT	CASSSRPRGRTDTQYF
.	TRBV27	.	TRBJ2-7	TGTGCCAGCAGTTTATCTGCTCCTAGCGCGGGACCCTACGAGCAGTACTTC	CASSLSAPSAGPYEQYF
.	TRBV4-3	TRBD2	TRBJ2-3	TGCGCCAGCAGCCAAGCCCGCATGGGCGGGGGGGTTGATACGCAGTATTTT	CASSQARMGGGVDTQYF
few	TRBV7-9	.	TRBJ1-2	TGTGCCAGCAGCTTAGGGCAGAGGGCGGACTATGGCTACACCTTC	CASSLGQRADYGYTF
few	TRBV4-3	.	TRBJ2-7	TGCGCCAGCAGCCAAGGGCCGGACACGAGCTCCTACGAGCAGTACTTC	CASSQGPDTSSYEQYF
.	TRBV5-1	.	TRBJ2-5	TGCGCCAGCAGCTTGCTAGCCCTCCAAGAGACCCAGTACTTC	CASSLLALQETQYF
.	TRBV7-2	.	TRBJ1-5	TGTGCCAGCAGCTTAGCCGTTAGTCAGCCCCAGCATTTT	CASSLAVSQPQHF
.	TRBV29-1	.	TRBJ2-1	TGCAGCGTTGTTCTTTTTTCCAGGGCCTACAATGAGCAGTTCTTC	CSVVLFSRAYNEQFF
.	TRBV19	TRBD2	TRBJ2-1	TGTGCCAGTAGTCTAGCGGGGGGGACGGATGAGCAGTTCTTC	CASSLAGGTDEQFF
.	TRBV9	TRBD2	TRBJ2-3	TGTGCCAGCAGCGTCGGGCTAGCGGGTTCGTTTGGCACAGATACGCAGTATTTT	CASSVGLAGSFGTDTQYF
.	TRBV19	TRBD1	TRBJ1-1	TGTGCCAGTAGTTCGATGACAGGGTCCACTGAAGCTTTCTTT	CASSSMTGSTEAFF
.	TRBV28	TRBD1	TRBJ2-2	TGTGCCAGCAGTCCGCCAGGGGGCACCGGGGAGCTGTTTTTT	CASSPPGGTGELFF
.	TRBV6-4	.	TRBJ1-5	TGTGCCGGTTCCAGGGAATTTGGCAATCAGCCCCAGCATTTT	CAGSREFGNQPQHF
.	TRBV6-5	.	TRBJ1-5	TGTGCCAGCAGCCCAAGACAGAGTAGCAATCAGCCCCAGCATTTT	CASSPRQSSNQPQHF
few	TRBV6-1	TRBD2	TRBJ2-7	TGTGCCAGCAGTGACCTCGGACTAGCCGGGGCCGAGCAGTACTTC	CASSDLGLAGAEQYF
.	TRBV2	TRBD1	TRBJ1-5	TGTGCCAGCAGTGTGGACAGGTCCTCGAATCAGCCCCAGCATTTT	CASSVDRSSNQPQHF
.	TRBV19	TRBD1	TRBJ1-2	TGTGCCAGTAGTATCCCCTCCCAGGGGGCTTGGGGCTACACCTTC	CASSIPSQGAWGYTF
once	TRBV5-1	.	TRBJ2-2	TGCGCCAGCAGCCTCGGACAGATCACCGGGGAGCTGTTTTTT	CASSLGQITGELFF
.	TRBV7-9	.	TRBJ2-7	TGTGCCAGCAGCTTAGGAAACCAGGGCTACGAGCAGTACTTC	CASSLGNQGYEQYF
.	TRBV5-4	.	TRBJ1-1	TGTGCCAGCAGCGCGTCCCAGGGCCCAACAAAAGCTTTCTTT	CASSASQGPTKAFF
few	TRBV7-6	.	TRBJ2-3	TGTGCCAGCAGCTTAGGAGGCGGCAGGGTTTCCACAGATACGCAGTATTTT	CASSLGGGRVSTDTQYF
few	TRBV5-1	.	TRBJ1-2	TGCGCCAGCCGAGGGACAACCACGGATGGCTACACCTTC	CASRGTTTDGYTF
.	TRBV5-1	.	TRBJ1-1	TGCGCCAGCAGTTCAGGGATGAACACTGAAGCTTTCTTT	CASSSGMNTEAFF